The entry below gives a single T cell receptor beta chain sequence along with its context. The antigen is unknown. These data originate in a study of graft-versus-host responses after intestinal transplantation. CDR3 size: 12 residues. From germline, CDR1 is LGHNT and CDR2 FRNRAP. Between the trimmed V and J ends, which lost 2 bases and 6 bases, there was a span of 5 bases. Profiling relied on immunoSEQ multiplex PCR, and the TCRdb table lists in-frame clones only, not all of them. The data contain tens of thousands of clones, approximately 90% of them seen just once; the ten biggest clones take up 6.5% to 8.5%.

The clonotype originates from a human donor who was the organ donor for an intestinal transplant. Sequenced here: unstimulated CD8+ T cells sorted from spleen or lymph node cells, sampled before transplant. V is TRBV12-5 and J is TRBJ2-1; D is uncertain. The CDR3 DNA reads TGTGCTAGTGGTTTGAAGGGCAATGAGCAGTTCTTC. Its translation is CASGLKGNEQFF.